This TCR beta chain was sequenced in a study of T and B cells in COVID-19 patients. Across the study: Peripheral blood came from COVID-19 patients with active infection or after recovery.

Comments on this clonotype: The target antigen is unknown.

Multiplex PCR with BIOMED2 TRB-A/B primer pools amplified TRB rearrangements. TCRdb reanalysed the multiplex PCR reads using MiXCR and keeps one entry per CDR3 protein. The data hold 20,000 to 30,000 distinct CDR3 sequences, with around a third observed a single time. V was shortened by 6 bases and J by 4 bases, with 10 bases between the two germline ends. The CDR3 runs to 13 residues. CDR1 is ENHRY, CDR2 SYGVKD, per germline. TRB was amplified from approximately 250-500 ng of blood genomic DNA. Study results and caveats: No sequencing was yet done of CD4+, regulatory or CD8+ subsets, or of SARS-CoV-2-responsive or tetramer+ sorted cells. In COVID-19 patients, T cell receptor beta variable and joining gene use was reportedly strongly skewed. Active COVID-19 showed highly clonal TRB repertoires; recovery showed diversity and richness above healthy donors.

The sample consisted of blood. This TCR came from a human donor who had recovered from COVID-19. The V and J genes are TRBV10-3 and TRBJ2-1; D is undetermined. CDR3 DNA sequence: TGTGCCATCAGGGTTGGAAGGTACAATGAGCAGTTCTTC. Translation gives CAIRVGRYNEQFF.